Listed here are 21 T cell receptor beta chains from one sample, sequenced in a study of OX40 agonist ivuxolimab in advanced cancers. Receptor libraries were prepared by the immunoSEQ multiplex PCR assay. In its TCRdb copy, this immuneACCESS table keeps in-frame sequences only and misses some clones. Where compared with another copy, unresolved V genes explain less than half of these, and the others have no known cause. The sample yields about 81,000 clones; 88% were counted once. The ten largest clones capture approximately 0.43% of the sample. Material: CD4+ or CD8+ T cells sorted from blood, obtained in a trial of the OX40 agonist ivuxolimab. These receptors originate from an adult with an advanced solid tumor such as melanoma, head and neck, liver or kidney cancer.

The chain recombines TRBV10-3 with TRBJ2-2; the match to TRBD1 covers 10 bases. Germline CDR1 ENHRY, CDR2 SYGVKD. The CDR3 runs 15 residues. J gave up 6 bases and V 6 bases, and 7 bases lay outside the gene matches. This CDR3 is CAISDRGREAGELFF. CDR3 DNA: TGTGCCATCAGCGACAGGGGGCGAGAAGCCGGGGAGCTGTTTTTT.

This rearrangement joins TRBV29-1 to TRBJ1-2; weak D call: TRBD1 (5 bases). The germline V and J ends were trimmed by 6 bases and 8 bases, with 19 bases remaining between them. This CDR3 is 13 amino acids long. Per germline, CDR1 SQVTM and CDR2 ANQGSEA. Here the CDR3 reads CSVDTGQGDGYTF. CDR3 coding DNA: TGCAGCGTCGACACGGGGCAGGGTGACGGCTACACCTTC.

The table lists this clone with a few counts. Here the CDR3 DNA reads TGTGCCAGCTCCCCCCGGGGGCCTAAGTACGAGCAGTACTTC. Protein product: CASSPRGPKYEQYF. This chain uses TRBV18 with TRBJ2-7, with D perhaps given as TRBD1 or TRBD2 (6 bases each). Looked up from germline, CDR1 is KGHSH and CDR2 is LQKENI. Trimming stripped 6 bases from V and 4 bases from J, with 16 bases between. There are 14 residues in the CDR3.

The chain is built from TRBV9 and TRBJ1-1, with TRBD1 as a possible D gene (6 bases). This CDR3 region has 16 residues. In germline, CDR1 is SGDLS, CDR2 YYNGEE. Trimming took off 0 bases at V and 0 bases at J, with 12 bases between the two ends. The CDR3 is CASSVVDSQMNTEAFF. The CDR3 nucleotides are TGTGCCAGCAGCGTAGTGGACAGCCAAATGAACACTGAAGCTTTCTTT. The full variable domain, its missing parts supplied by reference TRBV9 and TRBJ1-1, is DSGVTQTPKHLITATGQRVTLRCSPRSGDLSVYWYQQSLDQGLQFLIQYYNGEERAKGNILERFSAQQFPDLHSELNLSSLELGDSALYFCASSVVDSQMNTEAFFGQGTRLTVV.

The V gene is TRBV5-4, the J gene TRBJ2-5; D ambiguous. This CDR3 has 13 residues. Germline V lookup: CDR1 SGHNT, CDR2 YYREEE (reference sequence). The V and J ends lost 0 bases and 4 bases respectively, with 7 bases between them. CDR3 DNA sequence: TGTGCCAGCAGCTTGGTCGTCGGAGAGACCCAGTACTTC. Protein: CASSLVVGETQYF.

The chain couples TRBV5-1 to TRBJ2-1; 7 positions agree with TRBD1. The germline CDR1 and CDR2 sequences are SGHRS and YFSETQ. This CDR3 contains 13 residues. V gave up 7 bases and J gave up 2 bases; unmatched junction bases: 3. The CDR3 DNA follows: TGCGCCAGCGGCGACAGGGCCTACAATGAGCAGTTCTTC. Residues: CASGDRAYNEQFF.

This clone was recorded only once. The chain uses TRBV7-2 and TRBJ2-7; tentatively, D is TRBD1 or TRBD2 (5 bases each). This CDR3 contains 14 residues. The V gene's germline CDR1 is SGHTA and CDR2 FQGNSA. Trimming removed 6 bases from V and 6 bases from J, with 18 bases in between. The CDR3, as DNA: TGTGCCAGCAGTTCCAACATTGGGGGTGGCGAGCAGTACTTC. The encoded protein is CASSSNIGGGEQYF.

The chain joins TRBV12-5 to TRBJ1-6, with D maybe TRBD1 (5 bases). The CDR3 runs to 14 residues. Germline values: CDR1 LGHNT, CDR2 FRNRAP. The V gene lost 6 bases and the J gene lost 6 bases, with 12 bases spanning the gap. The CDR3 DNA reads as TGTGCTAGTGGCGTAGGGACGGGTAATTCACCCCTCCACTTT. The encoded protein is CASGVGTGNSPLHF.

The V and J genes are TRBV7-9 and TRBJ2-5, with D possibly being TRBD1 or TRBD2 (6 bases each). Germline assignment: CDR1 SEHNR and CDR2 FQNEAQ (reference sequence). The CDR3 loop spans 14 amino acids. V lost 5 bases and J 5 bases, leaving 15 bases between the germline ends. The CDR3, as DNA: TGTGCCAGCAGCCAACACACAGGGACTGAGACCCAGTACTTC. Residues: CASSQHTGTETQYF. Supplemented by reference TRBV7-9 and TRBJ2-5, the full variable domain reads DTGVSQNPRHKITKRGQNVTFRCDPISEHNRLYWYRQTLGQGPEFLTYFQNEAQLEKSRLLSDRFSAERPKGSFSTLEIQRTEQGDSAMYLCASSQHTGTETQYFGPGTRLLVL.

Details on this clone: A read error may produce the germline difference seen at one junction end. The chain is built from TRBV5-4 and TRBJ1-1; no firm D call. The CDR3 is 14 residues long. Germline CDR1 is SGHNT and CDR2 is YYREEE (reference sequence). For the CDR3, the DNA is TGTGCCAGCAGCTTTTCGGACCCGAACGCTGAAGCTTTCTTT. This codes for CASSFSDPNAEAFF.

The genes are TRBV7-2 and TRBJ2-5; the D is unclear. The V end lost 2 bases, the J end lost 2 bases, and 0 bases lay between the germline ends. From germline, CDR1 is SGHTA and CDR2 FQGNSA. The CDR3 loop spans 11 amino acids. The DNA of the CDR3 is TGTGCCAGCAGCTTACAAGAGACCCAGTACTTC. This sequence encodes CASSLQETQYF.

The chain combines TRBV15 with TRBJ2-7; possible D gene TRBD2, 7 bases. The V end lost 2 bases, the J end lost 5 bases, and 19 bases lay between the germline ends. Germline V lookup: CDR1 LNHNV, CDR2 YYDKDF (reference sequence). This CDR3 spans 16 amino acids. The CDR3 sequence: CATSRHSGGGIDEQYF. The DNA of the CDR3 is TGTGCCACCAGCAGACACAGCGGCGGGGGCATAGACGAGCAGTACTTC.

This chain uses TRBV18 with TRBJ2-1, with no clear D. V was shortened by 2 bases and J by 5 bases, with 13 bases between the two germline ends. The CDR3 loop spans 15 amino acids. Germline V gene sequence: CDR1 KGHSH, CDR2 LQKENI. The CDR3, as DNA: TGTGCCAGCTCACCAGGGATTGGCCTAAACAATGAGCAGTTCTTC. It yields the protein CASSPGIGLNNEQFF.

This clone was observed once. The rearrangement links TRBV5-4 to TRBJ2-7, with D maybe TRBD1 (6 bases). V was pared by 3 bases and J by 2 bases, with 18 bases between. The germline gives CDR1 SGHNT, CDR2 YYREEE (reference sequence). The CDR3 length is 16 residues. The CDR3 is CASSYTPGQRPYEQYF. CDR3 DNA sequence: TGTGCCAGCAGCTACACCCCGGGACAAAGACCCTACGAGCAGTACTTC.

The chain couples TRBV28 to TRBJ2-5; TRBD2 matches at 7 bases. Germline V gene lookup returns CDR1 MDHEN and CDR2 SYDVKM. The CDR3 totals 13 residues. With V trimmed by 8 bases and J by 0 bases, 3 bases remained unmatched. The CDR3 region has the DNA TGTGCCAGCGCAGGGAGGGACCAAGAGACCCAGTACTTC. This sequence encodes CASAGRDQETQYF.

The chain employs TRBV6-4 and TRBJ2-6; the D is unclear. V was pared by 8 bases and J by 0 bases, with 8 bases between. This CDR3 has 14 residues. Looked up from germline, CDR1 is MRHNA and CDR2 is SNTAGT. The CDR3 region has the DNA TGTGCCAGCGCACCTGTCTCTGGGGCCAACGTCCTGACTTTC. This translates into CASAPVSGANVLTF.

The chain is built from TRBV11-2 and TRBJ2-5; D may be TRBD1 (6 bases). Between the trimmed V and J ends, which lost 1 base and 4 bases, there was a span of 25 bases. The CDR3 loop spans 19 amino acids. Germline loops: CDR1 SGHAT, CDR2 FQNNGV. The CDR3 DNA sequence: TGTGCCAGCAGCTTAGGCGGTGCACAGGGATTTTTTTTTGGAGAGACCCAGTACTTC. Encoded protein: CASSLGGAQGFFFGETQYF.

The genes are TRBV7-2 and TRBJ2-7, with D hard to call. Germline CDR1 and CDR2: SGHTA and FQGNSA. The V and J ends lost 1 base and 4 bases respectively, with 8 bases between them. This CDR3 region has 13 residues. CDR3 in DNA: TGTGCCAGCAGCTTAGGAACTAAGTACGAGCAGTACTTC. It yields the protein CASSLGTKYEQYF. Variable domain in full (rest from reference TRBV7-2 and TRBJ2-7): GAGVSQSPSNKVTEKGKDVELRCDPISGHTALYWYRQSLGQGLEFLIYFQGNSAPDKSGLPSDRFSAERTGGSVSTLTIQRTQQEDSAVYLCASSLGTKYEQYFGPGTRLTVT.

The chain links TRBV19 to TRBJ2-1; 7 bases match TRBD1. Per germline, CDR1 LNHDA and CDR2 SQIVND (reference sequence). This CDR3 is 14 amino acids long. V lost 7 bases, J lost 10 bases, and 13 bases stayed unmatched. The DNA for the CDR3 is TGTGCCAGTAATAGGAGACAGGGTGATCGAGAGCAGTTCTTC. Translation gives CASNRRQGDREQFF.

This clone was detected only once. Other DNA variants within this sample encode the same CDR3. This chain uses TRBV25-1 with TRBJ2-7; TRBD2 matches at 8 bases. The trim removed 1 base at V and 7 bases at J, leaving 9 bases unmatched. This CDR3 is 15 amino acids long. Germline V gene lookup returns CDR1 MGHDK and CDR2 SYGVNS. The CDR3 sequence: CASSEFGGGREEQYF. CDR3 DNA: TGTGCCAGCAGTGAATTCGGGGGGGGTCGGGAAGAGCAGTACTTC.

The CDR3 sequence is CASSQAGLTSGANVLTF. The DNA of the CDR3 is TGCGCCAGCAGTCAGGCGGGACTCACCTCTGGGGCCAACGTCCTGACTTTC. The rearrangement joins TRBV5-1 to TRBJ2-6; TRBD2 is a possible D gene (6 bases). Germline V lookup: CDR1 SGHRS, CDR2 YFSETQ. The CDR3 totals 17 residues. Trimming pared 5 bases from V and 0 bases from J, leaving 15 bases between.